Each of the 31 T cell receptor beta chains below was sequenced from the same sample in a study of radiotherapy plus CTLA-4 blockade in lung cancer. TCRdb's copy holds only in-frame clones and misses some; the assay was immunoSEQ multiplex PCR. The table shows roughly 50,000 clones, with roughly 90% occurring only once. The sequenced sample was peripheral blood, obtained from a patient treated with radiotherapy plus ipilimumab. The source is a human donor with non-small cell lung cancer whose response to radiotherapy plus ipilimumab could not be evaluated.

The V and J genes are TRBV5-5 and TRBJ2-3; 12 bases line up with TRBD2. CDR3 length equals 18 residues. V lost 3 bases, J lost 0 bases, and 8 bases stayed unmatched. The germline gives CDR1 SGHKS, CDR2 YYEKEE (reference sequence). The CDR3 coding sequence is TGTGCCAGCAGCTCAATTTCGACTAGCGGGGGTAGCACAGATACGCAGTATTTT. Translating it yields CASSSISTSGGSTDTQYF.

The J gene is TRBJ2-1, the V gene TRBV7-2, with 8 bases that match TRBD2. V trimming: 6 bases; J trimming: 12 bases; junction bases outside the gene matches: 13. CDR1 is SGHTA, CDR2 FQGNSA, per germline. CDR3 length: 14 amino acids. The CDR3 DNA follows: TGTGCCAGCAGAAAGAGTCCGGGGGGGCGGGGGCAGTTCTTC. This gives the protein CASRKSPGGRGQFF.

V is TRBV7-8 and J is TRBJ2-7; no reliable D call. This CDR3 region has 13 residues. Trimming stripped 3 bases from V and 2 bases from J, with 8 bases between. CDR1 is SGHVS, CDR2 FQNEAQ, per germline. The CDR3: CASSFRTAYEQYF. DNA for the CDR3: TGTGCCAGCAGCTTTCGAACGGCCTACGAGCAGTACTTC.

This chain connects TRBV11-2 to TRBJ2-1, with 9 bases lining up with TRBD2. Trimming removed 5 bases from V and 3 bases from J; junction bases left unmatched: 14. The CDR3 runs 18 residues. Germline V lookup: CDR1 SGHAT, CDR2 FQNNGV. The CDR3 coding sequence is TGTGCCAGCAGCCCCGTGACTAGCGGTCCTCTGAACTACAATGAGCAGTTCTTC. Translating it yields CASSPVTSGPLNYNEQFF.

This chain connects TRBV5-6 to TRBJ1-1; D is ambiguous. V lost 0 bases, J lost 0 bases, and 9 bases lay in between. Germline V gene sequence: CDR1 SGHDT, CDR2 YYEEEE. The CDR3 spans 15 residues. DNA of the CDR3: TGTGCCAGCAGCTTGGCCCGGCGGTTGAACACTGAAGCTTTCTTT. Translation: CASSLARRLNTEAFF.

This chain uses TRBV5-6 with TRBJ2-1; a weak D match, TRBD1 (6 bases). CDR3 length: 13 residues. CDR1 is SGHDT and CDR2 is YYEEEE in the germline V gene. Trimming took 2 bases from V and 8 from J, leaving 11 bases between them. In DNA, the CDR3 is TGTGCCAGCAGCTTAAGGGGGATGCATGAGCAGTTCTTC. Translated, it gives CASSLRGMHEQFF.

The V gene is TRBV27, the J gene TRBJ1-2; D not certain. This CDR3 has 16 amino acids. The V gene's germline CDR1 is MNHEY and CDR2 SMNVEV (reference sequence). The V end lost 5 bases, the J end lost 8 bases, and 24 bases lay between the germline ends. The CDR3 spells CASSPFRDNRYRGYTF. In DNA, the CDR3 is TGTGCCAGCAGTCCCTTCCGAGACAACCGATATAGGGGCTACACCTTC.

The CDR3 bases are TGCGCCAGCAGCTTGGGACTAGCGCGCACAGATACGCAGTATTTT. It yields the protein CASSLGLARTDTQYF. The chain has TRBV5-1 and TRBJ2-3; TRBD2 agrees at 8 bases. Germline CDR1 SGHRS, CDR2 YFSETQ. Trimming removed 0 bases from V and 1 base from J; junction bases left unmatched: 1. The CDR3 has 15 residues.

The chain employs TRBV7-2 and TRBJ1-1, with D hard to call. Between the trimmed V and J ends, which lost 5 bases and 5 bases, there was a span of 18 bases. The CDR3 is 15 residues long. Germline CDR1 is SGHTA and CDR2 is FQGNSA. The CDR3 region has the DNA TGTGCCAGCAGCGTAGGGCTAGCAGGTCGGACTGAAGCTTTCTTT. Translation gives CASSVGLAGRTEAFF.

This clone was counted a single time. The V and J genes are TRBV4-1 and TRBJ2-6; a weak D match, TRBD2 (5 bases). The CDR3 sequence is 15 residues long. V was trimmed by 5 bases and J by 2 bases, leaving 10 bases between them. CDR1 and CDR2 (germline): MGHRA, YSYEKL. CDR3 in amino acids: CASSFGKAGANVLTF. The CDR3 DNA is TGCGCCAGCAGCTTCGGGAAGGCTGGGGCCAACGTCCTGACTTTC.

The V gene is TRBV7-8, the J gene TRBJ2-7; the match to TRBD2 covers 7 bases. CDR1 and CDR2 from the germline V gene are SGHVS and FQNEAQ. Losses at the gene ends were 0 bases for V and 12 bases for J; bases not matched to a gene: 5. The CDR3 spans 12 residues. The chain's CDR3 is CASSLAGGELYF. CDR3 nucleotides: TGTGCCAGCAGCTTAGCGGGGGGGGAACTGTACTTC.

The V gene is TRBV19, the J gene TRBJ1-5, with 7 bases that match TRBD1. Germline loops: CDR1 LNHDA, CDR2 SQIVND (reference sequence). This CDR3 is built from 15 residues. Trimming took 9 bases from V and 2 from J; bases not matched to a gene: 10. The CDR3 reads CASQVYRGGNQPQHF. As DNA, the CDR3 is TGTGCCAGCCAAGTCTACAGGGGCGGCAATCAGCCCCAGCATTTT.

Written as DNA, the CDR3 is TGTGCCAGCAGCCTAACTAGCGGGTCCACCTACGAGCAGTACTTC. This translates into CASSLTSGSTYEQYF. The V and J genes are TRBV7-2 and TRBJ2-7; 9 bases map to TRBD2. The J segment lost 2 bases and the V segment lost 5 bases, leaving 7 bases of the junction unmatched. The CDR3 runs 15 residues. CDR1 is SGHTA and CDR2 is FQGNSA in the germline V gene.

The chain joins TRBV5-4 to TRBJ1-4, with 7 positions matching TRBD1. The CDR3 is 15 residues long. CDR1 is SGHNT, CDR2 YYREEE, per germline (reference sequence). Trimming took 4 bases from V and 7 from J; bases not matched to a gene: 10. CDR3 in amino acids: CASSKSGGNLEKLFF. As DNA, the CDR3 is TGTGCCAGCAGCAAATCAGGGGGAAACCTTGAAAAACTGTTTTTT.

V is TRBV13 and J is TRBJ2-7, with 12 bases lining up with TRBD1. This CDR3 region has 14 residues. Losses at the gene ends were 5 bases for V and 6 bases for J; bases not matched to a gene: 5. Germline lookup yields CDR1 PRHDT and CDR2 FYEKMQ (reference sequence). The CDR3 DNA is TGTGCCAGCAGCCAAGGGACAGGGGGCACCGAGCAGTACTTC. Translation gives CASSQGTGGTEQYF. Full variable domain (remainder filled in from reference TRBV13 and TRBJ2-7): AAGVIQSPRHLIKEKRETATLKCYPIPRHDTVYWYQQGPGQDPQFLISFYEKMQSDKGSIPDRFSAQQFSDYHSELNMSSLELGDSALYFCASSQGTGGTEQYFGPGTRLTVT.

This clone was detected only once. V gene TRBV21-1 combines with J gene TRBJ1-5; the table names TRBD1, a call not compared with the DNA. TRBV21-1 is a known pseudogene. This CDR3 is 16 amino acids long. The DNA for the CDR3 is TGTGCCAGCAGGGGGAGGACAGGGATCAAAAATCAGCCCCAGCATTTT. Encoded protein: CASRGRTGIKNQPQHF.

V is TRBV5-5 and J is TRBJ1-2; no clear D gene. Trimming cost V 0 bases and J 8 bases, with 8 bases left between them. The CDR3 has 12 amino acids. Per the germline V gene, CDR1 is SGHKS and CDR2 is YYEKEE (reference sequence). CDR3 DNA sequence: TGTGCCAGCAGCTTGGAGGGCGGGGGCTACACCTTC. It yields the protein CASSLEGGGYTF.

This sequence joins TRBV2 and TRBJ2-7; 10 bases match TRBD2. Trimming cost V 7 bases and J 7 bases; bases outside gene matches: 10. Germline-derived CDR1 and CDR2 are SNHLY and FYNNEI. The CDR3 runs to 14 residues. CDR3 protein: CASTYRLAGEEQYF. The CDR3 region has the DNA TGTGCCAGCACCTACCGGCTAGCGGGGGAGGAGCAGTACTTC. The full variable domain, with the rest looked up from reference TRBV2 and TRBJ2-7, is EPEVTQTPSHQVTQMGQEVILRCVPISNHLYFYWYRQILGQKVEFLVSFYNNEISEKSEIFDDQFSVERPDGSNFTLKIRSTKLEDSAMYFCASTYRLAGEEQYFGPGTRLTVT.

The rearrangement joins TRBV28 to TRBJ2-1, with 7 bases fitting TRBD2. V trimming: 5 bases; J trimming: 0 bases; junction bases outside the gene matches: 7. The CDR3 totals 16 residues. Germline V gene data show CDR1 as MDHEN and CDR2 as SYDVKM. The CDR3 is CASSPSSGSSYNEQFF. The CDR3 region has the DNA TGTGCCAGCAGTCCCTCTAGCGGAAGCTCCTACAATGAGCAGTTCTTC.

The V gene is TRBV5-1, the J gene TRBJ2-2; maybe TRBD2 (6 bases). The germline V gene encodes CDR1 SGHRS and CDR2 YFSETQ. V lost 3 bases, J lost 1 base, and 16 bases lay in between. The CDR3 has 17 residues. CDR3 sequence: CASSWGDLRVNTGELFF. The CDR3 coding sequence is TGCGCCAGCAGCTGGGGGGATCTGAGGGTGAACACCGGGGAGCTGTTTTTT. Combining the CDR3 with reference TRBV5-1 and TRBJ2-2 gives the whole variable domain KAGVTQTPRYLIKTRGQQVTLSCSPISGHRSVSWYQQTPGQGLQFLFEYFSETQRNKGNFPGRFSGRQFSNSRSEMNVSTLELGDSALYLCASSWGDLRVNTGELFFGEGSRLTVL.

The chain is built from TRBV28 and TRBJ2-7, with TRBD2 matching over 15 bases. Germline loops: CDR1 MDHEN, CDR2 SYDVKM. V shed 6 bases and J 4 bases; nucleotides not matched to a gene: 7. The CDR3 totals 16 residues. CDR3 nucleotides: TGTGCCAGCAGCAGCGGACTAGCGGGAGGGAAGTACGAGCAGTACTTC. This gives the protein CASSSGLAGGKYEQYF.

This chain links TRBV11-2 with TRBJ2-5; TRBD2 matches 8 bases. J gave up 5 bases and V 6 bases, and 8 bases lay outside the gene matches. The CDR3 totals 14 residues. Germline CDR1 reads SGHAT; CDR2 reads FQNNGV. As DNA, the CDR3 is TGTGCCAGCAGTCGTCCGGGGGGGCTGGAGACCCAGTACTTC. It codes for CASSRPGGLETQYF.

The V gene is TRBV28, the J gene TRBJ2-3; possibly TRBD2 for D (5 bases). Germline loops: CDR1 MDHEN, CDR2 SYDVKM. V was clipped by 5 bases and J by 0 bases, with 6 bases between them. This CDR3 region has 13 residues. The CDR3 spells CASSRTSTDTQYF. For the CDR3, the DNA is TGTGCCAGCAGTCGGACTAGCACAGATACGCAGTATTTT.

This clone was seen once. V is TRBV28 and J is TRBJ1-2; possibly TRBD1 for D (6 bases). CDR1 and CDR2 (germline): MDHEN, SYDVKM. This CDR3 comprises 13 residues. Trimming stripped 2 bases from V and 7 bases from J, with 11 bases between. The CDR3 region has the DNA TGTGCCAGCAGTTTAACGGACAGACCTGGCTACACCTTC. Translation gives CASSLTDRPGYTF.

The chain is built from TRBV6-1 and TRBJ1-2, with 9 bases matching TRBD1. Germline CDR1 MNHNS, CDR2 SASEGT. This CDR3 comprises 18 residues. After removal of 1 base from V and 4 bases from J, the junction contained 13 bases not matched to a gene. The CDR3 nucleotides read TGTGCCAGCAGTGAAGTCGGACAGGGGAGTACCGGAGGCTATGGCTACACCTTC. This sequence encodes CASSEVGQGSTGGYGYTF.

The gene calls are TRBV18 and TRBJ2-3; D perhaps matches TRBD1 (6 bases). This CDR3 is built from 14 residues. The V gene lost 3 bases and the J gene lost 5 bases, with 12 bases spanning the gap. CDR1 is KGHSH, CDR2 LQKENI, per germline. CDR3 loop: CASSPNRAGDTQYF. CDR3 DNA sequence: TGTGCCAGCTCACCCAACAGGGCAGGAGATACGCAGTATTTT.

This chain links TRBV5-1 with TRBJ2-5; D is ambiguous. The germline V gene has CDR1 SGHRS and CDR2 YFSETQ. V was shortened by 4 bases and J by 3 bases, with 10 bases between the two germline ends. The CDR3 spans 13 residues. In nucleotides, the CDR3 is TGCGCCAGCAGCACTGTTCTCGAAGAGACCCAGTACTTC. It codes for CASSTVLEETQYF.

The V and J genes are TRBV29-1 and TRBJ2-3, with D maybe TRBD2 (5 bases). From germline, CDR1 is SQVTM and CDR2 ANQGSEA. V lost 5 bases and J lost 0, with 12 bases in between. This CDR3 has 14 amino acids. The CDR3 sequence: CSVREFSSTDTQYF. CDR3 DNA sequence: TGCAGCGTTAGGGAGTTTTCAAGCACAGATACGCAGTATTTT.

This rearrangement joins TRBV7-9 to TRBJ1-4; TRBD1 matches 8 bases. J gave up 5 bases and V 0 bases, and 5 bases lay outside the gene matches. The CDR3 totals 16 residues. Germline CDR1 and CDR2: SEHNR and FQNEAQ (reference sequence). DNA of the CDR3: TGTGCCAGCAGCTTAGCGGGGACAGGCCCAAATGAAAAACTGTTTTTT. It specifies CASSLAGTGPNEKLFF.

The chain carries TRBV5-1 and TRBJ1-2; 7 bases are a match to TRBD1. Germline lookup yields CDR1 SGHRS and CDR2 YFSETQ. The V and J ends lost 4 bases and 4 bases, in that order; junction bases with no gene match: 4. The CDR3 has 13 residues. CDR3 residues: CASSPAGGYGYTF. DNA of the CDR3: TGCGCCAGCAGCCCCGCAGGGGGCTATGGCTACACCTTC.

The chain recombines TRBV28 with TRBJ2-2; TRBD2 matches 12 bases. With 8 bases clipped from V and 1 base from J, the junction kept 11 bases outside the gene matches. The CDR3 length is 18 residues. Germline assignment: CDR1 MDHEN and CDR2 SYDVKM. For the CDR3, the DNA is TGTGCCAGCGGTCCTAGCGGGAGGGCCCTAAAGAACACCGGGGAGCTGTTTTTT. Encoded protein: CASGPSGRALKNTGELFF.